This T cell receptor beta chain was retrieved from a study of blood T cell repertoires in COVID-19. Study background: Donors in the United States, Italy and Spain gave samples during acute or convalescent COVID-19. Nucleic acid was either cDNA or gDNA, and it came from T cells, B-cell-depleted T cells, or PBMCs.

In the study's own analysis: How many nucleated cells were present was estimated from reference gene primer amplification. Repertoires were generated with immunoSEQ multiplex PCR, while TCRdb's copy carries only in-frame clones and drops some. D and trimming come from the DNA, and the V and J calls and clone size come from that table. There are 80,000 to 100,000 clones in the sample; approximately 89% occur only once, and roughly 21% lies in the top ten. This TCR was sampled from a human donor in a cohort sampled during active COVID-19. Specimen: peripheral blood.

The CDR3 region is CASSQTQGFGELFF. The CDR3 bases are TGTGCCAGCAGCCAGACACAGGGTTTCGGGGAGCTGTTTTTT. This chain uses TRBV7-2 with TRBJ2-2, with a possible D match to TRBD1 (6 bases). Germline V gene data show CDR1 as SGHTA and CDR2 as FQGNSA. The CDR3 covers 14 residues. Deletions cut 5 bases from V and 7 bases from J, with 14 bases between.